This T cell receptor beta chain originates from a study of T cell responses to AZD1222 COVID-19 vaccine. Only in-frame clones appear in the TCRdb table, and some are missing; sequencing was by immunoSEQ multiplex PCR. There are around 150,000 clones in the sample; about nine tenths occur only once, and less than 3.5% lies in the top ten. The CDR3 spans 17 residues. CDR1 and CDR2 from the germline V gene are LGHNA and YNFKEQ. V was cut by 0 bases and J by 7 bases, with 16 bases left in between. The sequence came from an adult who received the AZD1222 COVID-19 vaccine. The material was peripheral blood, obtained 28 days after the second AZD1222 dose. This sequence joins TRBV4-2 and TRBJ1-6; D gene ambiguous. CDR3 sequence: CASSQDFGLRRNSPLHF. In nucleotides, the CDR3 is TGTGCCAGCAGCCAAGATTTCGGACTCAGGAGAAATTCACCCCTCCACTTT.